This T cell receptor beta chain was identified in a study of siplizumab effects on memory and regulatory T cells. For this clone: Its antigen is not known.

Sequencing was performed with immunoSEQ multiplex PCR; in TCRdb, only in-frame clones are kept and a portion is missing. The data contain roughly 100,000 clones, about 90% of them singletons. Study findings and constraints: Suppression by proliferating Tregs derived from siplizumab cultures was not verified. Unstimulated naive T cells seemed to show more diversity than memory cells did, and they also seemed to be among the major contributors to the alloresponse. The mapping of alloreactive clones to unstimulated subsets covered only a minor fraction of them. Mappable alloreactive CD4+ clones averaged approximately 69% Treg-derived with siplizumab versus 26.9% in controls.

The CDR3 consists of 14 residues. Germline V gives CDR1 ENHRY, CDR2 SYGVKD. Trimming stripped 6 bases from V and 13 bases from J, with 22 bases between. The sample consisted of CD4+ T cells sorted from blood. This receptor was obtained from a human donor in good health. The gene calls are TRBV10-3 and TRBJ2-1; D call uncertain. The CDR3 reads CAIRQRAGVQGQFF. The CDR3, as DNA: TGTGCCATCAGACAAAGGGCCGGAGTACAAGGTCAGTTCTTC.